In its sample, the clone carrying this T cell receptor (beta chain) was seen a few times. TCRdb ran MiXCR on the multiplex PCR reads and lists one entry per CDR3 protein. The sample has tens of thousands of distinct CDR3 sequences; approximately 37% are singletons. The record originates from a study of breast tumors, draining lymph nodes, adjacent tissues. CDR1 and CDR2 (germline): DFQATT, SNEGSKA (reference sequence). With 4 bases removed from V and 4 bases from J, the gap between germline ends came to 10 bases. The CDR3 is made up of 12 amino acids. The clonotype comes from a female donor with breast cancer. Some clones in this sample may be carry-over from other donors' samples. The rearrangement joins TRBV20-1 to TRBJ1-1; no clear D. The sample was breast tumor tissue. CDR3 in amino acids: CSATPGLTEAFF. As DNA, the CDR3 is TGCAGTGCTACACCTGGACTCACTGAAGCTTTCTTT.